The T cell receptor (beta chain) under discussion was sequenced for a study of shared T cell receptors in the human thymus. The assay was immunoSEQ multiplex PCR, and TCRdb's table has in-frame clones only and misses some. Of over 350,000 clones listed, approximately 95% were seen once; the top ten hold around 0.018%. V was pared by 6 bases and J by 2 bases, with 8 bases between. The CDR3 consists of 12 residues. Germline loops: CDR1 MDHEN, CDR2 SYDVKM. The chain has TRBV28 and TRBJ2-7; D gene uncertain. The receptor was isolated from a human donor. Sequences were obtained from thymocytes. CDR3: CASRSDPYEQYF. The CDR3 DNA is TGTGCCAGCAGGTCGGATCCCTACGAGCAGTACTTC.